A single sample gave rise to the 12 T cell receptor beta chains below, sequenced in a study of preoperative IRX-2 immunotherapy in early breast cancer. As for treatment: preoperative locoregional IRX-2 cytokine immunotherapy. Assay: immunoSEQ multiplex PCR; the TCRdb copy retains only in-frame clones and omits some. The data contain fewer than 40,000 clones, 90% to 95% of them seen just once; the ten biggest clones take up 6.4%. The sample here was taken from a patient treated with IRX-2 immunotherapy. These receptor sequences come from a human donor with breast cancer.

The rearrangement links TRBV28 to TRBJ1-1; D is ambiguous. V lost 3 bases and J 4 bases, leaving 18 bases between the germline ends. The CDR3 extends over 16 amino acids. The germline gives CDR1 MDHEN, CDR2 SYDVKM. CDR3 loop: CASSFGGLSSSTEAFF. The CDR3, as DNA: TGTGCCAGCAGTTTTGGAGGTCTTAGTTCTAGCACTGAAGCTTTCTTT.

V is TRBV5-1 and J is TRBJ2-3; 11 nucleotides line up with TRBD2. The CDR3 has 15 residues. From germline, CDR1 is SGHRS and CDR2 YFSETQ. The junction had 9 bases not matched to a gene; V was cut back by 6 bases and J by 6 bases. CDR3 coding DNA: TGCGCCAGCACTATAGCGACTAGCGGGGCGGATACGCAGTATTTT. It codes for CASTIATSGADTQYF.

V usage is TRBV5-4 and J usage is TRBJ2-1; 7 nucleotides align to TRBD1. The CDR3 spans 15 residues. Germline V gene sequence: CDR1 SGHNT, CDR2 YYREEE (reference sequence). V dropped 2 bases and J dropped 7; count of bases not matched to a gene: 9. The CDR3 sequence: CASSFRTGLSNEQFF. In DNA, the CDR3 is TGTGCCAGCAGCTTTCGGACAGGTTTGTCAAATGAGCAGTTCTTC.

This chain links TRBV29-1 with TRBJ2-7; 13 bases are a match to TRBD2. The V segment lost 2 bases and the J segment 0 bases; nucleotides outside the gene matches: 13. The CDR3 consists of 19 residues. Germline-derived CDR1 and CDR2 are SQVTM and ANQGSEA. This chain's CDR3 is CSVELGTSGGELISYEQYF. The CDR3 coding sequence is TGCAGCGTTGAATTGGGAACTAGCGGGGGGGAATTGATCTCCTACGAGCAGTACTTC.

The chain links TRBV9 to TRBJ2-2; D is uncertain. This CDR3 contains 13 residues. V was shortened by 1 base and J by 3 bases, with 4 bases between the two germline ends. Germline values: CDR1 SGDLS, CDR2 YYNGEE. This chain's CDR3 is CASSVLYTGELFF. The CDR3 DNA follows: TGTGCCAGCAGCGTACTGTACACCGGGGAGCTGTTTTTT.

The chain recombines TRBV30 with TRBJ1-5; D remains unclear. The germline gives CDR1 GTSNPN, CDR2 SVGIG (reference sequence). Trimming removed 3 bases at V and 3 bases at J, with 9 bases between. The CDR3 loop spans 13 amino acids. CDR3 in amino acids: CAWSAISNQPQHF. The CDR3, as DNA: TGTGCCTGGAGCGCCATCTCCAATCAGCCCCAGCATTTT.

The chain carries TRBV15 and TRBJ1-1, with D possibly being TRBD1 (5 bases). V was cut by 0 bases and J by 6 bases, with 11 bases left in between. This CDR3 region has 14 residues. The V gene's germline CDR1 is LNHNV and CDR2 YYDKDF (reference sequence). The CDR3 loop is CATSREFSGPEAFF. In DNA form, the CDR3 reads TGTGCCACCAGCAGAGAATTTTCGGGGCCTGAAGCTTTCTTT. Full variable domain (outside the CDR3, taken from reference TRBV15 and TRBJ1-1): DAMVIQNPRYQVTQFGKPVTLSCSQTLNHNVMYWYQQKSSQAPKLLFHYYDKDFNNEADTPDNFQSRRPNTSFCFLDIRSPGLGDTAMYLCATSREFSGPEAFFGQGTRLTVV.

The chain recombines TRBV18 with TRBJ1-1; D is possibly TRBD1 (5 bases). This CDR3 region has 14 residues. CDR1 is KGHSH, CDR2 LQKENI, per germline. Trimming cost V 3 bases and J 1 base, with 9 bases left between them. The DNA for the CDR3 is TGTGCCAGCTCACCGGACATGACGAACACTGAAGCTTTCTTT. Encoded protein: CASSPDMTNTEAFF.

The chain joins TRBV6-6 to TRBJ1-6; D not resolved. The ends were cut back, 0 bases at V and 18 bases at J, with 15 bases in the middle. This CDR3 is built from 13 residues. In germline, CDR1 is MNHNY, CDR2 SVGAGI (reference sequence). The CDR3 region has the DNA TGTGCCAGCAGTTACTCGACCGAGAACTCCCCCCACTTT. Translating it yields CASSYSTENSPHF.

The J gene is TRBJ1-2, the V gene TRBV11-2; D gene unclear. The CDR3 contains 14 residues. V was trimmed by 1 base and J by 2 bases, leaving 8 bases between them. Germline CDR1 SGHAT, CDR2 FQNNGV. The CDR3 DNA follows: TGTGCCAGCAGCTTAGGCCCAGAAAACTATGGCTACACCTTC. Translated, it gives CASSLGPENYGYTF.

The chain uses TRBV10-3 and TRBJ2-3; 8 bases are shared with TRBD2. Germline V CDR1 and CDR2: ENHRY, SYGVKD. The V gene end was trimmed by 10 bases and the J gene end by 3 bases; junction bases not matched to a gene: 6. The CDR3 runs to 13 residues. In DNA form, the CDR3 reads TGTGCCACCAGCGGGGGTGGAACAGATACGCAGTATTTT. This translates into CATSGGGTDTQYF.

The chain couples TRBV7-9 to TRBJ1-3; D unclear. Trimming cost V 5 bases and J 0 bases, with 5 bases left between them. The germline V gene has CDR1 SEHNR and CDR2 FQNEAQ (reference sequence). The CDR3 loop spans 13 amino acids. The CDR3 is CASSLISGNTIYF. DNA of the CDR3: TGTGCCAGCAGCCTCATCTCTGGAAACACCATATATTTT. Full variable domain (rest looked up from reference TRBV7-9 and TRBJ1-3): DTGVSQNPRHKITKRGQNVTFRCDPISEHNRLYWYRQTLGQGPEFLTYFQNEAQLEKSRLLSDRFSAERPKGSFSTLEIQRTEQGDSAMYLCASSLISGNTIYFGEGSWLTVV.